Listed below are T cell receptor beta chains from one sample, sequenced in a study of T cell changes during pregnancy in multiple sclerosis. Only in-frame clones appear in the TCRdb table, and some are missing; sequencing was by immunoSEQ multiplex PCR. The table records approximately 97,000 clones, 91% of them present only once. The sequences come from peripheral blood, collected after pregnancy. These receptors came from a female donor in good health, enrolled as a control in a pregnancy study. Each CDR3 is given with its conserved first and last residue. D genes are given only for firm matches.

TRBV5-6	TRBJ2-2	18	TRBD1	CASSNHLKKTGPTGELFF
TRBV7-2	TRBJ1-2	16	TRBD1	CASSSYRGGISGGYTF
TRBV12-2	TRBJ1-1	15	.	CASRFYLRAGLGAFF
TRBV5-1	TRBJ2-3	16	TRBD2	CASRGGRDSSTDTQYF
TRBV10-3	TRBJ1-6	17	.	CAISESGGIHGNSPLHF
TRBV5-1	TRBJ1-1	16	.	CASSLPVGGRNTEAFF
TRBV9	TRBJ1-5	15	.	CASSVSPALNQPQHF
TRBV4-2	TRBJ2-1	15	.	CASSFGHNSYNEQFF
TRBV2	TRBJ2-3	12	.	CASRIAGDTQYF
TRBV7-2	TRBJ2-3	17	TRBD2	CASSPGTSGGDTDTQYF
TRBV30	TRBJ2-7	14	TRBD2	CAWSLERGSYEQYF
TRBV30	TRBJ1-2	12	.	CAWSVQGYGYTF
TRBV6-6	TRBJ1-3	14	TRBD1	CASSMTGEGNTIYF
TRBV12-5	TRBJ1-4	15	TRBD1	CASGLGDRINEKLFF
TRBV5-1	TRBJ1-2	15	TRBD1	CASSSGGQGGNGYTF
TRBV21-1	TRBJ1-2	13	.	CASSAQGAGGYTF